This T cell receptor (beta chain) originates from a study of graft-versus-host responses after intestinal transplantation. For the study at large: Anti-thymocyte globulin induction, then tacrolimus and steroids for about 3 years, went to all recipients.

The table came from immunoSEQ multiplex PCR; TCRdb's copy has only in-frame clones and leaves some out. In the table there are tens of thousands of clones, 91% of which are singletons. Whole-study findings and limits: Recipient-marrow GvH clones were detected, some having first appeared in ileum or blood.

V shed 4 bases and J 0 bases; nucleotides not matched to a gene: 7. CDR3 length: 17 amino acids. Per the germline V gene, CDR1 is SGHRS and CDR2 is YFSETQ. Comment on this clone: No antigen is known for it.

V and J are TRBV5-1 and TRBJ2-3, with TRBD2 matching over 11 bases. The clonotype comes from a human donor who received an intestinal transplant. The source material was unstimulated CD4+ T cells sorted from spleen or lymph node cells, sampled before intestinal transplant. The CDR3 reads CASSRLTSGVSTDTQYF. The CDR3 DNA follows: TGCGCCAGCAGCCGATTGACTAGCGGGGTTAGCACAGATACGCAGTATTTT.